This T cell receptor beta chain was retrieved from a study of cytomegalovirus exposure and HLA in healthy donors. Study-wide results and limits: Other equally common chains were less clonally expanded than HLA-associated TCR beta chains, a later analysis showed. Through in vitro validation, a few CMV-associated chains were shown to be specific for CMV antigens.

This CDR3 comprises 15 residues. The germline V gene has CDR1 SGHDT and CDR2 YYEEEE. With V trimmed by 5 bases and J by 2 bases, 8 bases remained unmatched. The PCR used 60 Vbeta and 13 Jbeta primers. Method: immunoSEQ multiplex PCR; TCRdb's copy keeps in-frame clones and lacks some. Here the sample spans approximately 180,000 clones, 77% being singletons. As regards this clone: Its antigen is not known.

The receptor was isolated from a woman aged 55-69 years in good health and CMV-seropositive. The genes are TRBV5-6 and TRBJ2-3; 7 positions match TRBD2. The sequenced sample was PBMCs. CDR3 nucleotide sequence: TGTGCCAGCAGGGCGGGGGAGCGACTCACAGATACGCAGTATTTT. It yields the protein CASRAGERLTDTQYF.